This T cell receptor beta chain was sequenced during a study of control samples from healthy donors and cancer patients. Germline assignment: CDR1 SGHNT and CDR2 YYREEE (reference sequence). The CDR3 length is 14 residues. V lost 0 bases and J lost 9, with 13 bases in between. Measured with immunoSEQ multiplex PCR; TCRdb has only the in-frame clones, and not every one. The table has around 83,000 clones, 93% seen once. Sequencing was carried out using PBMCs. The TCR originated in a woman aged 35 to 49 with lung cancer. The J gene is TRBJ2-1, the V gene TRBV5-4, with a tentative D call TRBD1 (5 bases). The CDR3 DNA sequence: TGTGCCAGCAGCTTGGGCCGTGGGGCTACTGAGCAGTTCTTC. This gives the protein CASSLGRGATEQFF.